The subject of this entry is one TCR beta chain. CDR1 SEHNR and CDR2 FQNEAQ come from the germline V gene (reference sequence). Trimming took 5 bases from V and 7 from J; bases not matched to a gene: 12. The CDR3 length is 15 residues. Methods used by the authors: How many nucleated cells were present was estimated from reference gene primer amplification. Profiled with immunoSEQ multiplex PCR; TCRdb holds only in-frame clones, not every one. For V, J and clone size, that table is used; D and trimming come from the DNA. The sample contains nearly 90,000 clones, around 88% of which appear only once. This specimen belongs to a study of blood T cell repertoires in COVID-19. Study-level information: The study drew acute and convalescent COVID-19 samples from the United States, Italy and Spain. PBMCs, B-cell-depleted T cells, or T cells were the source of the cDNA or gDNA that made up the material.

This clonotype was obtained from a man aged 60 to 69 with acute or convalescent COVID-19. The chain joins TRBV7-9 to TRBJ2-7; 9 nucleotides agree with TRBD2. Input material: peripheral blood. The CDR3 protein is CASSAGAGGLREQYF. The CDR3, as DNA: TGTGCCAGCAGCGCCGGAGCGGGAGGTTTGAGGGAGCAGTACTTC.